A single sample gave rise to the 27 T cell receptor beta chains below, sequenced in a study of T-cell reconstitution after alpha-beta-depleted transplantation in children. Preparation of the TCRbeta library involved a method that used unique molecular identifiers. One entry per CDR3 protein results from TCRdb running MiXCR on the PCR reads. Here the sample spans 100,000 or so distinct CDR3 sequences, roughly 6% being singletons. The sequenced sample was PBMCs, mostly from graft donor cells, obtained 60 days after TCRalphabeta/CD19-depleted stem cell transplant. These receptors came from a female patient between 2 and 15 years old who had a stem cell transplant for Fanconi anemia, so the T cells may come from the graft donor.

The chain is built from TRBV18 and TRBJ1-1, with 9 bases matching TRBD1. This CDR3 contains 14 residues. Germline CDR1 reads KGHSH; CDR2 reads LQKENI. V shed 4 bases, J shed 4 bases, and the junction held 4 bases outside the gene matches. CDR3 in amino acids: CASSQATGGTEAFF. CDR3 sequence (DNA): TGTGCCAGCTCACAAGCGACAGGGGGCACTGAAGCTTTCTTT.

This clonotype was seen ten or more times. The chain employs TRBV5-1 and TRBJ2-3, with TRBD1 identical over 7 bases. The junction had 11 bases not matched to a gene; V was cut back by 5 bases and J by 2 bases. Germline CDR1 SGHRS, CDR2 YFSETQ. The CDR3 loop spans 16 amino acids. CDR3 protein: CASRNFPGQITDTQYF. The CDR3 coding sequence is TGCGCCAGCAGAAACTTTCCGGGACAGATCACAGATACGCAGTATTTT.

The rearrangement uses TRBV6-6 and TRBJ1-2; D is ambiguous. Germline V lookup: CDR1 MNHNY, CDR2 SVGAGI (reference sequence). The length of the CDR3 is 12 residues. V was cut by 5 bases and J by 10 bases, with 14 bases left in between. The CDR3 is CASSPRESFYTF. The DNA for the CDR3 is TGTGCCAGCAGTCCCCGGGAGAGTTTCTACACCTTC.

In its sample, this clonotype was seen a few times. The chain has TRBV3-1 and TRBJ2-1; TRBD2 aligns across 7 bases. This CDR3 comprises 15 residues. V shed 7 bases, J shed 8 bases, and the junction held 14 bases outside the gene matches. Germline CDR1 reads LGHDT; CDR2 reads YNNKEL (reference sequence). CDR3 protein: CASNVGRDYSDEQFF. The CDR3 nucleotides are TGTGCCAGCAATGTGGGGAGGGATTATAGCGATGAGCAGTTCTTC.

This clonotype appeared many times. The CDR3 coding sequence is TGTGCCAGCAGTCAGGGTCTCGGTCAGCCCCAGCATTTT. Encoded protein: CASSQGLGQPQHF. The chain uses TRBV6-2 or TRBV6-3 and TRBJ1-5; D is perhaps TRBD1 (5 bases). The ends were cut back, 5 bases at V and 6 bases at J, with 11 bases in the middle. Germline-derived CDR1 and CDR2 are MNHEY and SVGEGT. This CDR3 has 13 amino acids.

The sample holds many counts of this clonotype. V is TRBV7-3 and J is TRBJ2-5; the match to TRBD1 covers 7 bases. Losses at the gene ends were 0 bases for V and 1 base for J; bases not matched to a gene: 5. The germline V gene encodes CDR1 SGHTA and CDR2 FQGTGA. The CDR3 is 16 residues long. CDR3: CASSLTWDRFQETQYF. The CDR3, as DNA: TGTGCCAGCAGCTTAACATGGGACAGATTCCAAGAGACCCAGTACTTC.

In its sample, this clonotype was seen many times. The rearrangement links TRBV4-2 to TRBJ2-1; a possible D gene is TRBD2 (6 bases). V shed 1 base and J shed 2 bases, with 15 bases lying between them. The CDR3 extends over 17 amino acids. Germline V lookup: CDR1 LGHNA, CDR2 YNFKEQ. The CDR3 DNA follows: TGTGCCAGCAGCCAAGTCCGGGGCGGGAATGCCTACAATGAGCAGTTCTTC. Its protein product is CASSQVRGGNAYNEQFF.

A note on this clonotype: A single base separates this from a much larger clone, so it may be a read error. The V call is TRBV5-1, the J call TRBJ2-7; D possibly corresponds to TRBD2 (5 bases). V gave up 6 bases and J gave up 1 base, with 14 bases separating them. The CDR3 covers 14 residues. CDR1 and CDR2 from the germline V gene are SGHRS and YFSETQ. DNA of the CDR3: TGCGCCAGCACATTGGACGGGGTATCCTACGAGCAGTACTTC. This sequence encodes CASTLDGVSYEQYF.

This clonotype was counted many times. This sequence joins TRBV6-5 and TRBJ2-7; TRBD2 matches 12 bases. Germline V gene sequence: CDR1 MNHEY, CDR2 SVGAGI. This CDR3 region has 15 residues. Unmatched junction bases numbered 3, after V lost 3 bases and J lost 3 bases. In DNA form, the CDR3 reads TGTGCCAGCAGTTATTCGACTAGCGGGGGCTACGAGCAGTACTTC. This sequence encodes CASSYSTSGGYEQYF.

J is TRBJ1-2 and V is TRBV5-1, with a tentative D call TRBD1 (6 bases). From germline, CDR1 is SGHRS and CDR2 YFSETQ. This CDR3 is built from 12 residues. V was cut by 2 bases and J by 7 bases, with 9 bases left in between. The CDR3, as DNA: TGCGCCAGCAGCTTCCAGGGGACTGGCTACACCTTC. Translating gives CASSFQGTGYTF.

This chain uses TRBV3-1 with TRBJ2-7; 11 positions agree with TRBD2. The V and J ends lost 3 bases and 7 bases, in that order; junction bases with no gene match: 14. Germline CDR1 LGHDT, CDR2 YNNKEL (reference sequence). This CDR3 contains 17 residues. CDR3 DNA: TGTGCCAGCAGCCAGGACGGCCAGGGACTAGCGGCTTGGGAGCAGTACTTC. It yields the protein CASSQDGQGLAAWEQYF.

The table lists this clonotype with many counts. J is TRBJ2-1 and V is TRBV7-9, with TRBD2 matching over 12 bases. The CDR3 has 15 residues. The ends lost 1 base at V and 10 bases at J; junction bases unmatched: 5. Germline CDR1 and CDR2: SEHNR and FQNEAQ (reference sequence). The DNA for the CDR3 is TGTGCCAGCAGCTTAGACCCCGGACTAGCGGGAGAGCAGTTCTTC. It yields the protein CASSLDPGLAGEQFF.

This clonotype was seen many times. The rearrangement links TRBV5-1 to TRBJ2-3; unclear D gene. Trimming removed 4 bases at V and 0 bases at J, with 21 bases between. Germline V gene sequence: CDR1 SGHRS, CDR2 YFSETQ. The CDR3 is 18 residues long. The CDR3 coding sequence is TGCGCCAGCAGCCCTGGTCTCGGGTGGAACCCGAGCACAGATACGCAGTATTTT. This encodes CASSPGLGWNPSTDTQYF.

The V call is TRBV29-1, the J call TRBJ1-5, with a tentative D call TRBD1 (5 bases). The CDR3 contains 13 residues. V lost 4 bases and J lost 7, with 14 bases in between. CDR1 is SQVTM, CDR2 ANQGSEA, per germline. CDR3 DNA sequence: TGCAGCGTTGTATGGGGGGTCGACCAGCCCCAGCATTTT. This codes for CSVVWGVDQPQHF.

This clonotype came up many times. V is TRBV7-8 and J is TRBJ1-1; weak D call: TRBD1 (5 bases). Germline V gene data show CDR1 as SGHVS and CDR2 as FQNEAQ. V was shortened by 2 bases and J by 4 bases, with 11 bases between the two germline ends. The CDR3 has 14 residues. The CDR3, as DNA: TGTGCCAGCAGCTTAACACGCGGGGCCACTGAAGCTTTCTTT. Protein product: CASSLTRGATEAFF.

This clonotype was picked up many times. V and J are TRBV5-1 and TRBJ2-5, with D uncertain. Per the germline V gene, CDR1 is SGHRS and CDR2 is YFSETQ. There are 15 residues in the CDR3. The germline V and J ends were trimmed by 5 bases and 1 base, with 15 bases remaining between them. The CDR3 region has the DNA TGCGCCAGCAGTGAGTACGGAACGTCCCAAGAGACCCAGTACTTC. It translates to CASSEYGTSQETQYF.

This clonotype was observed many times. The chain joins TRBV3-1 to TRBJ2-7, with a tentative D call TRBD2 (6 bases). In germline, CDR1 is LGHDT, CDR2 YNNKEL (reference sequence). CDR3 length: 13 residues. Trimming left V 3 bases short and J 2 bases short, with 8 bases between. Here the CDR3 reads CASSQRGAYEQYF. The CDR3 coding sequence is TGTGCCAGCAGCCAGCGGGGAGCCTACGAGCAGTACTTC.

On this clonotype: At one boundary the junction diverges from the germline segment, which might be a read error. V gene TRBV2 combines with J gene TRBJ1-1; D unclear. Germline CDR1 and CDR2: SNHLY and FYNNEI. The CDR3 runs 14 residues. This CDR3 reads CASSELETITEAFF. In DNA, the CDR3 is TGCGCCAGCAGTGAACTGGAGACCATCACTGAAGCTTTCTTT.

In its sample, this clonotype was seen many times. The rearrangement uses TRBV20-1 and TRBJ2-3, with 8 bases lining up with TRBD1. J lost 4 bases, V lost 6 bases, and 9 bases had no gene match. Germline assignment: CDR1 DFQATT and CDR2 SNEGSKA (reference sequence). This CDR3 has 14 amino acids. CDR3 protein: CSATFRGHADTQYF. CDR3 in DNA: TGCAGTGCGACCTTCAGGGGGCACGCAGATACGCAGTATTTT.

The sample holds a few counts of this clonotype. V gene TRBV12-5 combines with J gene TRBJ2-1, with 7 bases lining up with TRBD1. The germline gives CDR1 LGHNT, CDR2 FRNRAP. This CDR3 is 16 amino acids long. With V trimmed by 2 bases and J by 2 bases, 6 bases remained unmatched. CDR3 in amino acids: CASGLNRGLTYNEQFF. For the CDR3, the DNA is TGTGCTAGTGGTTTGAACAGGGGCCTAACCTACAATGAGCAGTTCTTC.

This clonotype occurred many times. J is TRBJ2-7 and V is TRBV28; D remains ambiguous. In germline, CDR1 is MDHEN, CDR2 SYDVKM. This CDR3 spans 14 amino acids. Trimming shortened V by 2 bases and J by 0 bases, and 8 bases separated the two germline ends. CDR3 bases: TGTGCCAGCAGTTTACCCAGGCACTCCTACGAGCAGTACTTC. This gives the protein CASSLPRHSYEQYF.

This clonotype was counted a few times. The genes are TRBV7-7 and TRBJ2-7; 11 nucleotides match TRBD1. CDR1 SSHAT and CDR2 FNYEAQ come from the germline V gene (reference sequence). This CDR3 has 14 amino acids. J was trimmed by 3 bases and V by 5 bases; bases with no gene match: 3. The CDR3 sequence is CASSPGTGGYEQYF. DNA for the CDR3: TGTGCCAGCAGCCCCGGGACAGGGGGCTACGAGCAGTACTTC.

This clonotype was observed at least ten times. The CDR3 DNA reads as TGTGCCAGCAGTTTACAGGGGGGGGCCACCTACGAGCAGTACTTC. It specifies CASSLQGGATYEQYF. The chain combines TRBV28 with TRBJ2-7; D possibly matches TRBD1 or TRBD2 (7 bases each). The germline V and J ends were trimmed by 2 bases and 2 bases, with 13 bases remaining between them. This CDR3 has 15 residues. In germline, CDR1 is MDHEN, CDR2 SYDVKM.

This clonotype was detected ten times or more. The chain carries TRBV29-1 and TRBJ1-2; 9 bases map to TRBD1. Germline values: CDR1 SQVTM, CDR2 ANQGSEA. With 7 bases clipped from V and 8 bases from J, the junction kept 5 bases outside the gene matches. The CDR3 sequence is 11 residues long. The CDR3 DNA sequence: TGCAGCGCACAGGGGGCTGACGGCTACACCTTC. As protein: CSAQGADGYTF.

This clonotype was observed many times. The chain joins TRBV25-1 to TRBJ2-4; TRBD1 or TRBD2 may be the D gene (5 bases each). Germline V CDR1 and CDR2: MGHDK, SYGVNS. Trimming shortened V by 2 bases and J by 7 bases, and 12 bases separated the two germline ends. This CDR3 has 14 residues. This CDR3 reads CASSEPGRLNIQYF. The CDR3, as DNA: TGTGCCAGCAGTGAACCGGGACGTTTGAACATTCAGTACTTC.

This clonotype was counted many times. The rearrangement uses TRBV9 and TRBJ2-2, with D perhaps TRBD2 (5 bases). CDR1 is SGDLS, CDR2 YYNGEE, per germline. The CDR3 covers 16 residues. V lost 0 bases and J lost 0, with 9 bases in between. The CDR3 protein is CASSVGERPNTGELFF. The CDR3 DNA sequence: TGTGCCAGCAGCGTAGGGGAGCGGCCGAACACCGGGGAGCTGTTTTTT.

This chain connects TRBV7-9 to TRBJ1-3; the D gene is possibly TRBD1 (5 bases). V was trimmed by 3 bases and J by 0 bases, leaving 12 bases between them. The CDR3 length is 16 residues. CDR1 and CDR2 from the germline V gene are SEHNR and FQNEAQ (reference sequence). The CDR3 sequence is CASSFAGFVSGNTIYF. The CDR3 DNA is TGTGCCAGCAGCTTCGCAGGGTTCGTCTCTGGAAACACCATATATTTT.